This TCR beta chain was identified during a study of blood T cell repertoires in COVID-19. At the level of the study: Acute-phase and convalescent COVID-19 samples originated in the United States, Italy and Spain. Sample material is recorded as cDNA or gDNA derived from T cells, B-cell-depleted T cells, or PBMCs.

Using immunoSEQ multiplex PCR, the repertoire was profiled, and TCRdb retains in-frame clones only, with some absent. The sample consists of 160,000 or so clones, around 83% of them appearing once. Unmatched junction bases numbered 10, after V lost 2 bases and J lost 8 bases. The CDR3 is 16 residues long. Germline V gives CDR1 SNHLY, CDR2 FYNNEI. Participants were placed into cohorts based on the clinical history they reported. This TCR came from a man aged 45-65 years who had recovered from COVID-19. Sample: PBMCs or T cells enriched from blood (not recorded which). The chain combines TRBV2 with TRBJ1-4, with 8 bases aligning to TRBD1. The CDR3 DNA reads as TGTGCCAGCAGTGAAAGTTGGCAGGGGGCAAGGGAAAAACTGTTTTTT. It translates to CASSESWQGAREKLFF.